Listed below are T cell receptor beta chains from one sample, sequenced in a study of blood T cell repertoires in COVID-19. Repertoires were generated with immunoSEQ multiplex PCR, while TCRdb's copy carries only in-frame clones and drops some. The table lists about 300,000 clones, over 70% of them singletons. The sample was peripheral blood. These receptors came from a woman aged 50 to 65 with acute or convalescent COVID-19. Each CDR3 is given with its conserved first and last residue. A D gene is named only where the DNA matches it firmly. Clone size is stated in some rows and not others, as once, few, many or a class when expanded.

NA,TRBD2,TRBJ2-7,TRBV6-6,CASSRAGQDYEQYF,TGTGCCAGCAGCCGAGCGGGGCAGGACTACGAGCAGTACTTC
NA,NA,TRBJ1-3,TRBV7-9,CASSPARVSLLGNTIYF,TGTGCCAGCAGCCCGGCCAGGGTCTCACTCCTTGGAAACACCATATATTTT
NA,TRBD1,TRBJ1-5,TRBV6-4,CASRGPGTGGNQPQHF,TGTGCCAGCAGGGGTCCCGGGACAGGGGGCAACCAGCCCCAGCATTTT
NA,TRBD1,TRBJ1-3,TRBV29-1,CSVEDLGDRGTGNTIYF,TGCAGCGTTGAAGATTTGGGTGACAGGGGGACTGGAAACACCATATATTTT
NA,NA,TRBJ2-7,TRBV6-5,CASSYSGSSYEQYF,TGTGCCAGCAGTTACTCAGGGAGCTCCTACGAGCAGTACTTC
NA,TRBD2,TRBJ2-5,TRBV7-2,CASSKVAGGRRETQYF,TGTGCCAGCAGTAAGGTAGCGGGGGGGAGGAGAGAGACCCAGTACTTC
NA,NA,TRBJ2-3,TRBV4-1,CASSRVSGPTDTQYF,TGCGCCAGCAGCCGAGTTAGCGGCCCCACAGATACGCAGTATTTT
NA,TRBD1,TRBJ2-1,TRBV5-4,CASRLDLDRGHEQFF,TGTGCCAGCAGACTAGATCTGGACAGGGGGCATGAGCAGTTCTTC
NA,TRBD1,TRBJ2-7,TRBV12-3/TRBV12-4,CASSYDRGDEQYF,TGTGCCAGCAGTTATGACAGGGGCGACGAGCAGTACTTC
NA,TRBD1,TRBJ1-4,TRBV6-6,CATFWDSTEKLFF,TGTGCCACCTTTTGGGACAGCACCGAAAAACTGTTTTTT
NA,NA,TRBJ1-3,TRBV13,CASSSRVSSGNTIYF,TGTGCCAGCAGCTCCAGGGTTAGCTCTGGAAACACCATATATTTT
NA,TRBD1,TRBJ1-2,TRBV6-5,CASSYSGTGQGDTF,TGTGCCAGCAGTTACTCGGGGACAGGGCAAGGGGACACCTTC
NA,NA,TRBJ2-5,TRBV7-9,CASSLRPTGRQWETQYF,TGTGCCAGCAGCCTAAGGCCGACAGGGAGGCAGTGGGAGACCCAGTACTTC
NA,TRBD1,TRBJ1-1,TRBV3-1/TRBV3-2,CASSHTRDRGRNTEAFF,TGTGCCAGCAGCCATACACGGGACAGGGGGCGTAACACTGAAGCTTTCTTT
few,TRBD1,TRBJ1-4,TRBV7-9,CASSSPGTANEKLFF,TGTGCCAGCAGCTCCCCGGGGACAGCTAATGAAAAACTGTTTTTT
few,NA,TRBJ1-4,TRBV21-1,CASSKVGYNEKLFF,TGTGCCAGCAGCAAAGTCGGTTATAATGAAAAACTGTTTTTT
once,NA,TRBJ2-3,TRBV5-6,CASSRTNADTQYF,TGTGCCAGCAGCCGGACTAACGCAGATACGCAGTATTTT
many,NA,TRBJ1-4,TRBV30,CAWSVNRNEKLFF,TGTGCCTGGAGTGTAAACAGGAATGAAAAACTGTTTTTT
NA,TRBD1,TRBJ2-7,TRBV7-2,CASSSRDRGIHEQYF,TGTGCCAGCAGCTCACGGGACAGGGGGATACACGAGCAGTACTTC
NA,NA,TRBJ1-1,TRBV6-5,CASKGPTRTEAFF,TGTGCCAGCAAGGGGCCAACACGGACTGAAGCTTTCTTT
NA,TRBD1,TRBJ1-2,TRBV5-8,CASSFRTGRVNYGYTF,TGTGCCAGCAGTTTTAGGACAGGGAGGGTAAACTATGGCTACACCTTC
NA,NA,TRBJ1-3,TRBV18,CASSPPGSGNTIYF,TGTGCCAGCTCACCCCCGGGTTCTGGAAACACCATATATTTT
once,NA,TRBJ1-1,TRBV19,CASSANRDTEAFF,TGTGCCAGTAGTGCGAACAGGGACACTGAAGCTTTCTTT
NA,NA,TRBJ2-2,TRBV27,CASSVGALRELFF,TGTGCCAGCAGTGTCGGTGCCTTGAGGGAGCTGTTTTTT
NA,NA,TRBJ1-4,TRBV18,CASSPLIRAEGEKLFF,TGTGCCAGCTCACCGCTAATTCGGGCCGAGGGTGAAAAACTGTTTTTT
NA,NA,TRBJ2-4,TRBV29-1,CSVAGLAKNIQYF,TGCAGCGTCGCAGGGTTAGCCAAAAACATTCAGTACTTC
NA,TRBD2,TRBJ2-1,TRBV6-5,CASTRGGYNEQFF,TGTGCCAGCACTCGCGGGGGGTACAATGAGCAGTTCTTC
NA,TRBD1,TRBJ2-5,TRBV5-1,CASSWGGQGQETQYF,TGCGCCAGCAGCTGGGGAGGACAGGGGCAAGAGACCCAGTACTTC
NA,TRBD2,TRBJ2-3,TRBV18,CASSVRSGSTDTQYF,TGTGCCAGCTCGGTTCGTAGCGGGAGCACAGATACGCAGTATTTT
NA,NA,TRBJ2-7,TRBV9,CASSVGSSRYYEQYF,TGTGCCAGCAGCGTAGGGTCTAGCCGATACTACGAGCAGTACTTC
NA,NA,TRBJ1-1,TRBV11-2,CASSLDFSADEAFF,TGTGCCAGCAGCTTAGATTTTTCAGCGGATGAAGCTTTCTTT
NA,NA,TRBJ1-1,TRBV7-3,CASSLRFGVGNTEAFF,TGTGCCAGCAGCTTAAGGTTCGGGGTAGGGAACACTGAAGCTTTCTTT
NA,NA,TRBJ1-1,TRBV3-1/TRBV3-2,CASSQSGAGTEAFF,TGTGCCAGCAGCCAATCAGGGGCGGGCACTGAAGCTTTCTTT
NA,TRBD1,TRBJ1-2,TRBV7-6,CASSLQGADGYTF,TGTGCCAGCAGCCTACAGGGGGCGGACGGCTACACCTTC
NA,NA,TRBJ1-1,TRBV7-9,CASSPHGGTEAFF,TGTGCCAGCAGCCCACACGGGGGGACTGAAGCTTTCTTT
NA,NA,TRBJ1-2,TRBV4-1,CASSQVPGSDYGYTF,TGCGCCAGCAGCCAAGTACCAGGGTCCGACTATGGCTACACCTTC
once,NA,TRBJ1-1,TRBV28,CVATMRVNTEAFF,TGTGTAGCCACCATGAGGGTGAACACTGAAGCTTTCTTT
once,NA,TRBJ2-2,TRBV24-1,CATSDFGGRELFF,TGTGCCACCAGTGATTTTGGGGGCCGGGAGCTGTTTTTT